The next 25 T cell receptor beta chains were all read from a single sample in a study of T cell responses to AZD1222 COVID-19 vaccine (dated by TCRdb to the early 2020s). Library preparation employed the immunoSEQ multiplex PCR assay. The immuneACCESS repertoire file appears here via TCRdb, limited to in-frame rearrangements. These files lack a portion of the clones; in checked studies, under half of the deficit traces to unresolved V genes, and the cause of the others is not known. Within this sample are some 130,000 clones, with 85% to 95% of them counted one time only. 6% to 7% of the sample comes from the top ten. The time point label, as the study defines it: about 28 days (+/-7) after the second vaccine dose. The sequences come from peripheral blood, collected 28 days after the second AZD1222 dose. These TCRs come from an adult who received the AZD1222 COVID-19 vaccine.

The V and J genes are TRBV27 and TRBJ1-4; D is unclear. V was shortened by 3 bases and J by 1 base, with 3 bases between the two germline ends. The CDR3 covers 13 residues. Germline V CDR1 and CDR2: MNHEY, SMNVEV (reference sequence). The CDR3, as DNA: TGTGCCAGCAGTTTCCGAACTAATGAAAAACTGTTTTTT. Translation gives CASSFRTNEKLFF.

The chain links TRBV4-3 to TRBJ2-1; a weak D match, TRBD1 (5 bases). Germline V gene data show CDR1 as LGHNA and CDR2 as YSLEER. This CDR3 is built from 14 residues. Trimming stripped 4 bases from V and 8 bases from J, with 15 bases between. The DNA of the CDR3 is TGCGCCAGCAGCCCCACCAGGGTAACGGATGAGCAGTTCTTC. It is translated as CASSPTRVTDEQFF.

V is TRBV11-2 and J is TRBJ1-4; no firm D call. This CDR3 is 15 amino acids long. Between the trimmed V and J ends, which lost 1 base and 8 bases, there was a span of 14 bases. Germline CDR1 and CDR2: SGHAT and FQNNGV. The CDR3 here is CASSLGRLGREKLFF. DNA of the CDR3: TGTGCCAGCAGCTTAGGCCGCCTTGGGAGGGAAAAACTGTTTTTT.

This clone showed up just once. The chain joins TRBV23-1 to TRBJ1-1; D unresolved. TRBV23-1 qualifies as an ORF whose function is uncertain. V shed 8 bases and J shed 0 bases, with 19 bases lying between them. This CDR3 contains 16 residues. The CDR3 bases are TGCGCCAGCCCTCGCCACGGGGAGACTATGAACACTGAAGCTTTCTTT. This gives the protein CASPRHGETMNTEAFF.

J is TRBJ2-7 and V is TRBV7-9; weak D call: TRBD1 (5 bases). V was cut by 2 bases and J by 8 bases, with 10 bases left in between. CDR1 and CDR2 from the germline V gene are SEHNR and FQNEAQ (reference sequence). The CDR3 is made up of 12 amino acids. The CDR3 DNA reads as TGTGCCAGCAGCTTAATGCAGGGCAAGCAGTACTTC. This sequence encodes CASSLMQGKQYF.

The V gene is TRBV12-3 or TRBV12-4, the J gene TRBJ1-1; no firm D call. The V gene lost 6 bases and the J gene lost 4 bases, with 6 bases spanning the gap. The length of the CDR3 is 11 residues. In DNA form, the CDR3 reads TGTGCCAGCAGCCTCTTCACTGAAGCTTTCTTT. It encodes CASSLFTEAFF.

This clone appeared once. The chain couples TRBV7-2 to TRBJ1-5; 7 nucleotides agree with TRBD1. V lost 5 bases to trimming and J lost 1 base; unmatched junction nucleotides: 5. This CDR3 has 15 residues. In germline, CDR1 is SGHTA, CDR2 FQGNSA. The DNA for the CDR3 is TGTGCCAGCAGCGCCCAGGGGGTAAGCAATCAGCCCCAGCATTTT. It codes for CASSAQGVSNQPQHF.

This clone was found once. This rearrangement joins TRBV10-2 to TRBJ1-3; 9 bases agree with TRBD1. The V gene end was trimmed by 6 bases and the J gene end by 10 bases; junction bases not matched to a gene: 7. Germline V gene lookup returns CDR1 WSHSY and CDR2 SAAADI. The CDR3 has 13 residues. The CDR3, as DNA: TGCGCCAGCAGAGGGGGACAGGGTCAAACCATATATTTT. It is translated as CASRGGQGQTIYF.

The chain combines TRBV7-6 with TRBJ1-6, with TRBD1 as a possible D gene (6 bases). This CDR3 has 14 residues. Looked up from germline, CDR1 is SGHVS and CDR2 is FNYEAQ. V gave up 5 bases and J gave up 7 bases, with 12 bases separating them. The CDR3 protein is CASSPQGFNSPLHF. The CDR3 nucleotides read TGTGCCAGCAGCCCTCAGGGGTTCAATTCACCCCTCCACTTT.

The chain has TRBV19 and TRBJ2-6, with D unresolved. The germline CDR1 and CDR2 sequences are LNHDA and SQIVND (reference sequence). The V end was cut by 4 bases, the J end by 1 base, with 11 bases between. The CDR3 is 16 amino acids. The CDR3 reads CASSSRALSGANVLTF. The CDR3 coding sequence is TGTGCCAGTAGTAGCCGGGCCCTTTCTGGGGCCAACGTCCTGACTTTC.

This clone occurred once. This chain joins TRBV13 and TRBJ1-1, with TRBD1 identical over 9 bases. CDR1 is PRHDT, CDR2 FYEKMQ, per germline (reference sequence). CDR3 length equals 14 residues. Losses at the gene ends were 4 bases for V and 4 bases for J; bases not matched to a gene: 4. CDR3 coding DNA: TGTGCCAGCAGCTGGGACAGGGCAATCACTGAAGCTTTCTTT. This translates into CASSWDRAITEAFF.

V usage is TRBV28 and J usage is TRBJ1-5; possibly TRBD1 for D (5 bases). Germline loops: CDR1 MDHEN, CDR2 SYDVKM. V was trimmed by 3 bases and J by 6 bases, leaving 12 bases between them. The CDR3 has 14 residues. For the CDR3, the DNA is TGTGCCAGCAGTTTGACCGGGGGTGGTCAGCCCCAGCATTTT. This sequence encodes CASSLTGGGQPQHF.

The CDR3 DNA reads as TGTGCCAGCAGCTTTGGGGGGCGCTTGCCTGAGCAGTTCTTC. Its protein is CASSFGGRLPEQFF. The chain employs TRBV7-9 and TRBJ2-1; the D gene could be TRBD1 or TRBD2 (6 bases each). The V and J ends lost 3 bases and 9 bases respectively, with 15 bases between them. The length of the CDR3 is 14 residues. The V gene's germline CDR1 is SEHNR and CDR2 FQNEAQ (reference sequence).

The gene calls are TRBV5-4 and TRBJ2-5; no firm D call. CDR1 and CDR2 (germline): SGHNT, YYREEE (reference sequence). Trimming shortened V by 5 bases and J by 7 bases, and 18 bases separated the two germline ends. The CDR3 has 14 amino acids. The CDR3 DNA reads TGTGCCAGCAGACCCGCCGGGCAGCTCGCGACCCAGTACTTC. Translated, it gives CASRPAGQLATQYF.

This chain connects TRBV14 to TRBJ2-1, with D unresolved. This CDR3 region has 14 residues. V was clipped by 2 bases and J by 7 bases, with 12 bases between them. Germline V gives CDR1 SGHDN, CDR2 FVKESK. Here the CDR3 reads CASSQRTGWNEQFF. Written as DNA, the CDR3 is TGTGCCAGCAGCCAACGTACGGGCTGGAATGAGCAGTTCTTC.

The chain uses TRBV7-9 and TRBJ1-1, with TRBD1 as a possible D gene (5 bases). Germline CDR1 SEHNR, CDR2 FQNEAQ (reference sequence). CDR3 length: 15 amino acids. The V end lost 3 bases, the J end lost 3 bases, and 14 bases lay between the germline ends. CDR3 loop: CASSFGTAADTEAFF. The CDR3 DNA reads as TGTGCCAGCAGCTTTGGGACGGCCGCGGACACTGAAGCTTTCTTT. The full variable domain, rest sourced from reference TRBV7-9 and TRBJ1-1, is DTGVSQNPRHKITKRGQNVTFRCDPISEHNRLYWYRQTLGQGPEFLTYFQNEAQLEKSRLLSDRFSAERPKGSFSTLEIQRTEQGDSAMYLCASSFGTAADTEAFFGQGTRLTVV.

The rearrangement links TRBV5-1 to TRBJ2-2, with TRBD2 matching 8 bases. Losses at the gene ends were 0 bases for V and 4 bases for J; bases not matched to a gene: 2. Germline V gene data show CDR1 as SGHRS and CDR2 as YFSETQ. This CDR3 is 15 amino acids long. The chain's CDR3 is CASSLVAGSTGELFF. The CDR3 nucleotides read TGCGCCAGCAGCTTGGTAGCGGGGAGCACCGGGGAGCTGTTTTTT.

V and J are TRBV4-2 and TRBJ2-3; the D is unclear. The CDR3 has 15 amino acids. V was pared by 1 base and J by 1 base, with 9 bases between. The germline V gene encodes CDR1 LGHNA and CDR2 YNFKEQ. This CDR3 reads CASSQGIEGTDTQYF. As DNA, the CDR3 is TGTGCCAGCAGCCAAGGGATTGAGGGCACAGATACGCAGTATTTT.

V usage is TRBV6-1 and J usage is TRBJ1-6; maybe TRBD1 (5 bases). V was trimmed by 4 bases and J by 5 bases, leaving 15 bases between them. Germline CDR1 reads MNHNS; CDR2 reads SASEGT. This CDR3 has 16 amino acids. The CDR3 here is CASSAQVRRDNSPLHF. In DNA form, the CDR3 reads TGTGCCAGCAGTGCACAGGTGAGGCGGGATAATTCACCCCTCCACTTT.

The chain uses TRBV6-2 or TRBV6-3 and TRBJ1-5; maybe TRBD1 (5 bases). Per the germline V gene, CDR1 is MNHEY and CDR2 is SVGEGT. The V end was cut by 6 bases, the J end by 5 bases, with 14 bases between. The CDR3 extends over 14 amino acids. The CDR3 DNA follows: TGTGCCAGCAGCCCGGTTGGGGGATATCAGCCCCAGCATTTT. Translating gives CASSPVGGYQPQHF.

J is TRBJ2-7 and V is TRBV24-1, with a tentative D call TRBD2 (6 bases). The length of the CDR3 is 13 residues. V was cut by 11 bases and J by 0 bases, with 13 bases left in between. Per germline, CDR1 KGHDR and CDR2 SFDVKD. The CDR3 DNA sequence: TGTGCCAGGAGCGGGCGAAGCTCCTACGAGCAGTACTTC. Translation gives CARSGRSSYEQYF.

The chain is built from TRBV9 and TRBJ1-3, with 7 bases lining up with TRBD1. This CDR3 has 19 amino acids. V trimming: 0 bases; J trimming: 4 bases; junction bases outside the gene matches: 16. Germline V gives CDR1 SGDLS, CDR2 YYNGEE. The CDR3 sequence: CASSVAPGTAFYLGNTIYF. Written as DNA, the CDR3 is TGTGCCAGCAGCGTAGCTCCCGGGACAGCTTTCTACCTGGGAAACACCATATATTTT.

J is TRBJ1-1 and V is TRBV19; D remains ambiguous. The length of the CDR3 is 14 residues. CDR1 LNHDA and CDR2 SQIVND come from the germline V gene (reference sequence). V lost 5 bases and J 1 base, leaving 11 bases between the germline ends. This chain's CDR3 is CASSPRTGNTEAFF. CDR3 bases: TGTGCCAGTAGTCCTCGGACCGGGAACACTGAAGCTTTCTTT.

This sequence joins TRBV12-3 or TRBV12-4 and TRBJ1-4; 7 nucleotides align to TRBD1. There are 13 residues in the CDR3. V lost 6 bases and J lost 8; bases outside the gene matches: 6. This CDR3 reads CASSFGTDEKLFF. CDR3 DNA sequence: TGTGCCAGCAGCTTTGGGACAGACGAAAAACTGTTTTTT.

V and J are TRBV5-1 and TRBJ2-7; no firm D call. Trimming stripped 3 bases from V and 4 bases from J, with 11 bases between. The CDR3 covers 13 residues. Per the germline V gene, CDR1 is SGHRS and CDR2 is YFSETQ. The chain's CDR3 is CASSWSQNYEQYF. As DNA, the CDR3 is TGCGCCAGCAGCTGGAGCCAGAATTACGAGCAGTACTTC.